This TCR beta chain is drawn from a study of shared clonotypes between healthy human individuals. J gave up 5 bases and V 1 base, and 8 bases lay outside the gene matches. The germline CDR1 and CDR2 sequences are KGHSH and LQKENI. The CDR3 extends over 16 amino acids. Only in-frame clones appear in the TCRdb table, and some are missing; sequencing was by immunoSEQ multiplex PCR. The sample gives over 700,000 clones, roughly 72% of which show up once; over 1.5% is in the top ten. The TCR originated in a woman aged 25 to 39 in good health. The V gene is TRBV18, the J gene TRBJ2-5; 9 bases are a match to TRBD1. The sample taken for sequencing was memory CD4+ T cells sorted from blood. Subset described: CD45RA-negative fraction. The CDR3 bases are TGTGCCAGCTCACCACGCCGGGACAGGGCCCATGAGACCCAGTACTTC. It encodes CASSPRRDRAHETQYF.